The next 26 T cell receptor beta chains were all read from a single sample in a study of T cells in Graves' hyperthyroidism and ophthalmopathy. The TCR beta CDR3 regions underwent amplification using RNA transcripts as the source. Initially, a first-round RT-PCR of the TCR CDR3 employed the HTBI primer set. Each CDR3 protein gets one entry after TCRdb re-called the multiplex PCR reads with MiXCR. The data hold 700,000 or so distinct CDR3 sequences, with about a sixth observed a single time. Input material: blood. These receptor sequences come from a man younger than 35 with Graves' hyperthyroidism.

This clonotype has just a few counts. This rearrangement joins TRBV4-2 to TRBJ2-1; TRBD2 matches 10 bases. The junction had 6 bases not matched to a gene; V was cut back by 1 base and J by 3 bases. Per the germline V gene, CDR1 is LGHNA and CDR2 is YNFKEQ. There are 17 residues in the CDR3. CDR3: CASSQGRLAGFYNEQFF. The CDR3 coding sequence is TGTGCCAGCAGCCAAGGGCGACTAGCGGGTTTCTACAATGAGCAGTTCTTC.

This clonotype was seen repeatedly, ten times or more. The V call is TRBV2, the J call TRBJ1-1; D possibly corresponds to TRBD1 (6 bases). The V gene lost 5 bases and the J gene lost 8 bases, with 12 bases spanning the gap. The CDR3 is 12 amino acids. Germline V gives CDR1 SNHLY, CDR2 FYNNEI. The CDR3 loop is CASSPTGNEAFF. In DNA form, the CDR3 reads TGTGCCAGCAGTCCGACAGGCAACGAAGCTTTCTTT.

This clonotype was observed a handful of times. The gene calls are TRBV5-1 and TRBJ2-7; D is unclear. The germline CDR1 and CDR2 sequences are SGHRS and YFSETQ. CDR3 length: 13 residues. The ends were cut back, 0 bases at V and 4 bases at J, with 8 bases in the middle. The CDR3 here is CASSLEPLYEQYF. The CDR3 DNA follows: TGCGCCAGCAGCTTGGAACCCTTGTACGAGCAGTACTTC.

The chain uses TRBV12-5 and TRBJ2-7; 11 bases fit TRBD1. The CDR3 is made up of 15 amino acids. The germline CDR1 and CDR2 sequences are LGHNT and FRNRAP. J was trimmed by 0 bases and V by 6 bases; bases with no gene match: 4. CDR3 loop: CASGVDRGLSYEQYF. The CDR3 DNA is TGTGCTAGTGGCGTGGACAGGGGGCTCTCCTACGAGCAGTACTTC.

This clonotype came up many times. This chain connects TRBV28 to TRBJ2-7, with TRBD2 identical over 15 bases. This CDR3 is 18 amino acids long. Looked up from germline, CDR1 is MDHEN and CDR2 is SYDVKM. The V segment lost 6 bases and the J segment 3 bases; nucleotides outside the gene matches: 12. CDR3 protein: CASRGGGLAGGTIYEQYF. CDR3 in DNA: TGTGCCAGCAGGGGGGGGGGACTAGCGGGAGGTACCATCTACGAGCAGTACTTC. The full variable domain, in which reference TRBV28 and TRBJ2-7 provide the parts outside the CDR3, is DVKVTQSSRYLVKRTGEKVFLECVQDMDHENMFWYRQDPGLGLRLIYFSYDVKMKEKGDIPEGYSVSREKKERFSLILESASTNQTSMYLCASRGGGLAGGTIYEQYFGPGTRLTVT.

The chain links TRBV10-3 to TRBJ2-2, with 8 bases that match TRBD2. The germline V gene has CDR1 ENHRY and CDR2 SYGVKD. There are 15 residues in the CDR3. Losses at the gene ends were 4 bases for V and 1 base for J; bases not matched to a gene: 2. The CDR3 region is CAISVAGGNTGELFF. The CDR3 nucleotides are TGTGCCATCAGTGTCGCGGGAGGGAACACCGGGGAGCTGTTTTTT.

This chain joins TRBV20-1 and TRBJ2-7; no reliable D call. The CDR3 length is 13 residues. Germline CDR1 is DFQATT and CDR2 is SNEGSKA (reference sequence). V was trimmed by 5 bases and J by 0 bases, leaving 11 bases between them. The CDR3 region has the DNA TGCAGTGCTCTTCTCGCCTCCTCCTACGAGCAGTACTTC. Residues: CSALLASSYEQYF.

Comment on this clonotype: Given the absence of the conserved phenylalanine or tryptophan at the CDR3 end, a read error is likely. The chain recombines TRBV6-2 or TRBV6-3 with TRBJ1-5, with TRBD1 as a possible D gene (5 bases). CDR3 length equals 17 residues. Germline V lookup: CDR1 MNHEY, CDR2 SVGEGT. Trimming shortened V by 2 bases and J by 6 bases, and 20 bases separated the two germline ends. CDR3 in DNA: TGTGCCAGCAGTTACCTACCTGGCGGGAGGGGCTCTCAGCCCCAGCATCTT. It codes for CASSYLPGGRGSQPQHL.

The chain recombines TRBV4-1 with TRBJ1-5; 10 nucleotides match TRBD1. Germline loops: CDR1 MGHRA, CDR2 YSYEKL. The CDR3 is made up of 17 amino acids. Unmatched junction bases numbered 7, after V lost 1 base and J lost 4 bases. CDR3 sequence (DNA): TGCGCCAGCAGCCAAGGACGGGGACAGGGGTTAAATCAGCCCCAGCATTTT. Amino acids: CASSQGRGQGLNQPQHF.

On this clonotype: This sequence may be a read error, since a much larger clone differs from it by one base. The conserved phenylalanine or tryptophan normally closing the CDR3 is absent here, so this likely arose from a read error. The chain joins TRBV9 to TRBJ2-7, with TRBD1 matching 7 bases. Unmatched junction bases numbered 4, after V lost 4 bases and J lost 3 bases. Per the germline V gene, CDR1 is SGDLS and CDR2 is YYNGEE. The CDR3 extends over 13 amino acids. DNA of the CDR3: TGTGCCAGCAGCAACCGGGACAGCTACGAGCAGTACCTC. The encoded protein is CASSNRDSYEQYL.

There are many counts of this clonotype. V usage is TRBV7-2 and J usage is TRBJ2-2; D may be TRBD1 (5 bases). Trimming took 3 bases from V and 6 from J, leaving 11 bases between them. Looked up from germline, CDR1 is SGHTA and CDR2 is FQGNSA. This CDR3 comprises 14 residues. The CDR3 here is CASSLEGEPGELFF. The CDR3 DNA reads as TGTGCCAGCAGCTTGGAAGGGGAACCCGGGGAGCTGTTTTTT. The entire variable domain, with the rest obtained from reference TRBV7-2 and TRBJ2-2, is as follows: GAGVSQSPSNKVTEKGKDVELRCDPISGHTALYWYRQSLGQGLEFLIYFQGNSAPDKSGLPSDRFSAERTGGSVSTLTIQRTQQEDSAVYLCASSLEGEPGELFFGEGSRLTVL.

In regard to this clonotype: A much larger clone differs by one base, so this may be a read error. The rearrangement links TRBV3-1 to TRBJ1-1, with TRBD1 matching over 8 bases. The CDR3 spans 13 residues. The germline gives CDR1 LGHDT, CDR2 YNNKEL (reference sequence). Trimming cost V 8 bases and J 7 bases; bases outside gene matches: 9. The CDR3 DNA reads TGTGCCAGCGAACGGGACAGGTCCATTGAAGCTTTCTTT. It is translated as CASERDRSIEAFF.

There are a few counts of this clonotype. The chain links TRBV10-3 to TRBJ2-7; TRBD2 aligns across 13 bases. The CDR3 is 15 amino acids. Trimming took 3 bases from V and 4 from J; bases not matched to a gene: 3. Germline CDR1 is ENHRY and CDR2 is SYGVKD. For the CDR3, the DNA is TGTGCCATCAGTGATCGGACTAGCGGGAGTTACGAGCAGTACTTC. As protein: CAISDRTSGSYEQYF.

This clonotype occurred many times. This sequence joins TRBV20-1 and TRBJ2-7, with D perhaps matching TRBD1 (7 bases). V was clipped by 1 base and J by 2 bases, with 15 bases between them. The CDR3 spans 15 residues. The germline V gene encodes CDR1 DFQATT and CDR2 SNEGSKA (reference sequence). The CDR3, as DNA: TGCAGTGCTAGAGTCTCCAGGGGGGACCCCTACGAGCAGTACTTC. Its protein is CSARVSRGDPYEQYF.

This clonotype was picked up many times. V usage is TRBV7-3 and J usage is TRBJ2-3; the D is unclear. Between the trimmed V and J ends, which lost 1 base and 6 bases, there was a span of 8 bases. Germline V CDR1 and CDR2: SGHTA, FQGTGA. This CDR3 is built from 13 residues. The CDR3 region is CASSLNHLDTQYF. CDR3 in DNA: TGTGCCAGCAGCTTAAATCACTTGGATACGCAGTATTTT.

This clonotype appeared many times. V gene TRBV20-1 combines with J gene TRBJ2-7; TRBD2 might be the D (6 bases). Trimming removed 3 bases from V and 6 bases from J, with 18 bases in between. Germline assignment: CDR1 DFQATT and CDR2 SNEGSKA (reference sequence). The CDR3 has 14 residues. The CDR3 DNA follows: TGCAGTGCTAGCACGGGGGACTTTATAGGCGAGCAGTACTTC. The encoded protein is CSASTGDFIGEQYF.

Many counts were recorded for this clonotype. This chain links TRBV28 with TRBJ2-7; maybe TRBD1 (5 bases). Germline CDR1 and CDR2: MDHEN and SYDVKM. The CDR3 runs to 12 residues. V lost 1 base and J 6 bases, leaving 7 bases between the germline ends. CDR3: CASSLSGPEQYF. CDR3 DNA: TGTGCCAGCAGTTTATCAGGGCCCGAGCAGTACTTC. The full variable domain, with the rest looked up from reference TRBV28 and TRBJ2-7, is DVKVTQSSRYLVKRTGEKVFLECVQDMDHENMFWYRQDPGLGLRLIYFSYDVKMKEKGDIPEGYSVSREKKERFSLILESASTNQTSMYLCASSLSGPEQYFGPGTRLTVT.

The genes are TRBV20-1 and TRBJ1-3; D is possibly TRBD1 (5 bases). The CDR3 contains 15 residues. The V end was cut by 6 bases, the J end by 0 bases, with 15 bases between. Germline V gives CDR1 DFQATT, CDR2 SNEGSKA (reference sequence). The CDR3 sequence is CSAGTSGLSGNTIYF. The DNA for the CDR3 is TGCAGTGCCGGGACTTCCGGACTCTCTGGAAACACCATATATTTT.

The chain has TRBV24-1 and TRBJ2-2; unclear D gene. The CDR3 is 15 residues long. CDR1 is KGHDR and CDR2 is SFDVKD in the germline V gene. V was shortened by 0 bases and J by 5 bases, with 9 bases between the two germline ends. The CDR3 DNA is TGTGCCACCAGTGATTTGTCGGTCGCGACCGGGGAGCTGTTTTTT. Its translation: CATSDLSVATGELFF.

This clonotype appeared a few times. This chain connects TRBV28 to TRBJ2-1; D gene ambiguous. This CDR3 comprises 14 residues. Germline lookup yields CDR1 MDHEN and CDR2 SYDVKM. V lost 5 bases and J lost 2, with 10 bases in between. The DNA of the CDR3 is TGTGCCAGCAGTCCCCCCGAACCCTACAATGAGCAGTTCTTC. It translates to CASSPPEPYNEQFF.

This clonotype occurred many times. The CDR3 bases are TGTGCCAGCAGCCCATGGGGGAGCTCCTACGAGCAGTACTTC. Its translation is CASSPWGSSYEQYF. V gene TRBV7-2 combines with J gene TRBJ2-7; D is perhaps TRBD1 or TRBD2 (5 bases each). The germline V gene encodes CDR1 SGHTA and CDR2 FQGNSA. V was cut by 5 bases and J by 0 bases, with 11 bases left in between. CDR3 length equals 14 residues.

This clonotype has at least ten counts. The V call is TRBV12-3 or TRBV12-4, the J call TRBJ2-1, with a tentative D call TRBD2 (6 bases). Trimming shortened V by 8 bases and J by 6 bases, and 14 bases separated the two germline ends. This CDR3 comprises 13 residues. CDR3 nucleotides: TGTGCCAGCGCGCCCCCCGGGGGCAATGAGCAGTTCTTC. Its protein product is CASAPPGGNEQFF.

This clonotype was observed many times. V is TRBV12-3 or TRBV12-4 and J is TRBJ2-5; D is perhaps TRBD2 (6 bases). The ends were cut back, 1 base at V and 1 base at J, with 7 bases in the middle. The CDR3 has 14 amino acids. The CDR3 sequence: CASSLGTIQETQYF. The CDR3, as DNA: TGTGCCAGCAGTTTAGGGACTATCCAAGAGACCCAGTACTTC.

This clonotype was observed a few times. This sequence joins TRBV20-1 and TRBJ2-2; possibly TRBD1 or TRBD2 for D (5 bases each). The CDR3 length is 15 residues. Germline V gives CDR1 DFQATT, CDR2 SNEGSKA (reference sequence). V lost 2 bases and J lost 6, with 16 bases in between. The DNA for the CDR3 is TGCAGTGCTAGATGGGGGTTTTCTCTGGCCGGGGAGCTGTTTTTT. It codes for CSARWGFSLAGELFF.

The chain carries TRBV7-2 and TRBJ2-5; TRBD2 matches at 15 bases. Per the germline V gene, CDR1 is SGHTA and CDR2 is FQGNSA. The junction had 4 bases not matched to a gene; V was cut back by 7 bases and J by 4 bases. The CDR3 covers 15 residues. The CDR3 region has the DNA TGTGCCAGCACTAGGACTAGCGGGAGGGGAGAGACCCAGTACTTC. Protein product: CASTRTSGRGETQYF.

The chain combines TRBV4-3 with TRBJ2-1; no reliable D call. Germline CDR1 LGHNA, CDR2 YSLEER. Trimming shortened V by 1 base and J by 5 bases, and 9 bases separated the two germline ends. The CDR3 contains 14 residues. CDR3: CASSQGSPDNEQFF. The CDR3 DNA reads as TGCGCCAGCAGCCAAGGGTCGCCGGACAATGAGCAGTTCTTC.